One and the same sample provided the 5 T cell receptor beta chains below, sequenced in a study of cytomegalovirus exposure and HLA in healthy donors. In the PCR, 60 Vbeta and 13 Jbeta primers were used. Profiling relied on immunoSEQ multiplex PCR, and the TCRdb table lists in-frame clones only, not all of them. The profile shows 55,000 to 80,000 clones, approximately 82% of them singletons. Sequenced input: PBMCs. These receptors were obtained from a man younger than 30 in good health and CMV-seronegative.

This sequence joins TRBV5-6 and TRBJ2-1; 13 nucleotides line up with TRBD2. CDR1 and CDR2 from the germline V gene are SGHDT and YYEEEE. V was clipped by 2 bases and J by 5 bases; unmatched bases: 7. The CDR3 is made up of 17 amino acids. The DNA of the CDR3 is TGTGCCAGCAGCTTTGAGGTGGGACTAGCGGGGCACAATGAGCAGTTCTTC. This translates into CASSFEVGLAGHNEQFF.

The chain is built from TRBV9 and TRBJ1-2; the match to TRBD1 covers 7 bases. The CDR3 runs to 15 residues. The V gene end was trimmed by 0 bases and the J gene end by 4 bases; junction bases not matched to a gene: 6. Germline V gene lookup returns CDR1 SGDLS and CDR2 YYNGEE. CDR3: CASSVEAGGSYGYTF. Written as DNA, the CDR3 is TGTGCCAGCAGCGTAGAGGCAGGGGGATCCTATGGCTACACCTTC.

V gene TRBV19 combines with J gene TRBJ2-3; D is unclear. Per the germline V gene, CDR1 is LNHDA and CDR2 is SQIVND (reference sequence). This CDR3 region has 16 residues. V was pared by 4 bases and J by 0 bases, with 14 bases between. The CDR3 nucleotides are TGTGCCAGTAGTACAAGACTGCCGTCTAGCACAGATACGCAGTATTTT. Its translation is CASSTRLPSSTDTQYF.

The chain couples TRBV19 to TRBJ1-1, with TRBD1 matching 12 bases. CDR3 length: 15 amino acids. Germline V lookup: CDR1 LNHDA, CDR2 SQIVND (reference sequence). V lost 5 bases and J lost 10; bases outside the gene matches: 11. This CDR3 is CASSPGQGAEVGAFF. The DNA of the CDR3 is TGTGCCAGTAGTCCGGGACAGGGGGCAGAGGTAGGAGCTTTCTTT.

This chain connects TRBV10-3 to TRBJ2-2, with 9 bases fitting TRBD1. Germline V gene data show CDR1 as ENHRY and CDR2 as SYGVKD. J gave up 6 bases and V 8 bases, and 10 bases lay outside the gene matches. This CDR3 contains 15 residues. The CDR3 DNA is TGTGCCATCTACGGAGGACAGGGGATCGCCGGGGAGCTGTTTTTT. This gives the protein CAIYGGQGIAGELFF.